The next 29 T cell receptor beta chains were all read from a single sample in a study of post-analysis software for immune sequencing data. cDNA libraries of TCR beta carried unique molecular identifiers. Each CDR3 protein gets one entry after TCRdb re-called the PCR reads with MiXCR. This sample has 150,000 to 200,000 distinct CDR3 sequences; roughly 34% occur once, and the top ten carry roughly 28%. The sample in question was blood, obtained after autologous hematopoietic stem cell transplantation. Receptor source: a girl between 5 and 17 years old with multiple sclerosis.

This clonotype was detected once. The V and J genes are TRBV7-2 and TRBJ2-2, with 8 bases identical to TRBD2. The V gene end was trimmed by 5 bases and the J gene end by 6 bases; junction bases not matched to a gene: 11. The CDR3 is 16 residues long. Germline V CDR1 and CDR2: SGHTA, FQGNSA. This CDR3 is CASSLNPLREAGELFF. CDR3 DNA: TGTGCCAGCAGCCTAAACCCGTTGCGGGAGGCCGGGGAGCTGTTTTTT.

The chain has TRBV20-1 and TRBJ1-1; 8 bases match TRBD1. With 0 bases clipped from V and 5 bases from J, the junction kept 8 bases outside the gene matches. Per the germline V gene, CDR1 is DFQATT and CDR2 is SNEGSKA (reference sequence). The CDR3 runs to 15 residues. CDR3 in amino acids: CSARDPDRGGTEAFF. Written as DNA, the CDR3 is TGCAGTGCTAGAGACCCTGACAGGGGAGGGACTGAAGCTTTCTTT.

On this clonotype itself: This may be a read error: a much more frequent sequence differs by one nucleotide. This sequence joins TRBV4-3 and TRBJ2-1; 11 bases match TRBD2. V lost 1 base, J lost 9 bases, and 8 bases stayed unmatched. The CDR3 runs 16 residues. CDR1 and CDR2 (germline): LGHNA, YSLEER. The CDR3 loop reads CASSQGGTSGSLEQFF. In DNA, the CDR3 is TGCGCCAGCAGCCAAGGGGGGACTAGCGGTAGCCTTGAGCAGTTCTTC.

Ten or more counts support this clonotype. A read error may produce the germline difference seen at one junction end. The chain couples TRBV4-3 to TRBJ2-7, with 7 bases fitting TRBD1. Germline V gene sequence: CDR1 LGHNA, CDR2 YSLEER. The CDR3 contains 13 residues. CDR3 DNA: TGTGCCAGCAGCCAAGACAGGGTCTACGAGCAGTACTTC. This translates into CASSQDRVYEQYF.

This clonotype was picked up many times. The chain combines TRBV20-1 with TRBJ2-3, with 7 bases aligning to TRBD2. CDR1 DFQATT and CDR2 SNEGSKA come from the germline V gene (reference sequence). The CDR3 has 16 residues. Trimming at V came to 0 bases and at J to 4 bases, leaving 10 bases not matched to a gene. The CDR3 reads CSARDKAGVSSDTQYF. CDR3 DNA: TGCAGTGCTAGAGATAAGGCGGGAGTTTCATCAGATACGCAGTATTTT.

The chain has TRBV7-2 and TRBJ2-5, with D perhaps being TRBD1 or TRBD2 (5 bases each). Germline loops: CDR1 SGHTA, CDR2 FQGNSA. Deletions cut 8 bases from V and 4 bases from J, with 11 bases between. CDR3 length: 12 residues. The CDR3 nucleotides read TGTGCCAGCGGGTATGGGGGAGAGACCCAGTACTTC. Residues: CASGYGGETQYF. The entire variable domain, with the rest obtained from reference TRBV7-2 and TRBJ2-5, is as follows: GAGVSQSPSNKVTEKGKDVELRCDPISGHTALYWYRQSLGQGLEFLIYFQGNSAPDKSGLPSDRFSAERTGGSVSTLTIQRTQQEDSAVYLCASGYGGETQYFGPGTRLLVL.

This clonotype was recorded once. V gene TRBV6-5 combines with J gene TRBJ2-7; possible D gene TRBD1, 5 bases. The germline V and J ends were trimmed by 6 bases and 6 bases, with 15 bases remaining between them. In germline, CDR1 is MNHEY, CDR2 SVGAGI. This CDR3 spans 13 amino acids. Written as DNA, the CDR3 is TGTGCCAGCAGATCGACGGACACGCGCGAGCAGTACTTC. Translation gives CASRSTDTREQYF.

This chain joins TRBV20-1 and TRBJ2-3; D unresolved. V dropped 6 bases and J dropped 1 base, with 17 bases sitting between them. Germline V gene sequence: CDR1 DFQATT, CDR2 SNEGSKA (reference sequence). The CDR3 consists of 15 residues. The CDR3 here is CSARSRLPGTDTQYF. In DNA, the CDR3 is TGCAGTGCGAGAAGTCGGCTGCCCGGCACAGATACGCAGTATTTT.

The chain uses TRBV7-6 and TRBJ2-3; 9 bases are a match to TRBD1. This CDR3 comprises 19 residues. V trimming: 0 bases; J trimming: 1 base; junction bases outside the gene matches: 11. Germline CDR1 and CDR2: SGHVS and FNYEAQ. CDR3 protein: CASSLAPPDRGPRTDTQYF. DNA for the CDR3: TGTGCCAGCAGCTTAGCCCCACCGGACAGGGGACCTCGCACAGATACGCAGTATTTT.

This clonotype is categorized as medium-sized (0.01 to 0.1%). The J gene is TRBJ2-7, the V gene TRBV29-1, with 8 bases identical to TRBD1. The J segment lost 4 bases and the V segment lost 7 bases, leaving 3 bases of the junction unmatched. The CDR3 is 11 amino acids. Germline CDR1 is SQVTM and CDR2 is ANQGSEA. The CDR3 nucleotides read TGCAGCGCCGGACAGGGTTACGAGCAGTACTTC. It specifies CSAGQGYEQYF.

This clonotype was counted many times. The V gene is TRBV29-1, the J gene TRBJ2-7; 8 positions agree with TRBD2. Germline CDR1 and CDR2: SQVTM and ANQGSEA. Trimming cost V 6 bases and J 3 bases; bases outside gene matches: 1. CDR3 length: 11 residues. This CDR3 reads CSVGTSYEQYF. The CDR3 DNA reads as TGCAGCGTAGGGACTAGCTACGAGCAGTACTTC.

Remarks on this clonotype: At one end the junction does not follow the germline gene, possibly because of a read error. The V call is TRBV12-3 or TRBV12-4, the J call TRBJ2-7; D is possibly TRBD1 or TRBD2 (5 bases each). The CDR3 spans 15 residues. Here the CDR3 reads CASSFSFSGTYGQYF. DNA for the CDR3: TGTGCCAGCAGTTTTTCCTTTTCAGGGACCTACGGGCAGTACTTC.

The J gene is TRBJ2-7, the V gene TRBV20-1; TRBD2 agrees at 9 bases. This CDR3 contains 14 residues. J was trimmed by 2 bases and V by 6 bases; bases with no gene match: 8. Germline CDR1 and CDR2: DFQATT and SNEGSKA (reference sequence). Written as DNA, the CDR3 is TGCAGTGCAGAAGGACTAGCGACCCCCTACGAGCAGTACTTC. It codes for CSAEGLATPYEQYF.

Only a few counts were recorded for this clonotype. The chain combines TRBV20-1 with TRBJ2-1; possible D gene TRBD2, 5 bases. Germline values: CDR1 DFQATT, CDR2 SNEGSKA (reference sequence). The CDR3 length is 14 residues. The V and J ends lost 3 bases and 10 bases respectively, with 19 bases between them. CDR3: CSASRLGGSGEQFF. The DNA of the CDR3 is TGCAGTGCTAGTCGTCTCGGCGGCTCGGGAGAGCAGTTCTTC.

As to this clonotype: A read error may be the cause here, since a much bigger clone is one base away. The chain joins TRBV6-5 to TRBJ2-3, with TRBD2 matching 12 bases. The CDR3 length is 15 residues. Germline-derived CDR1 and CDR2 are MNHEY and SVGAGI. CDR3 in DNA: TGTGTCAGCAGAACCGGACTAGCGGGAACTGATACGCAGTATTTT. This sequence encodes CVSRTGLAGTDTQYF.

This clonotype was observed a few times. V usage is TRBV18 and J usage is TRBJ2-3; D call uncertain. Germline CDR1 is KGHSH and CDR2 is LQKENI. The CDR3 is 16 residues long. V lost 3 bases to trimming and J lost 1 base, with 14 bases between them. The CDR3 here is CASSPGQAAGTDTQYF. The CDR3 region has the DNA TGTGCCAGCTCACCGGGCCAGGCGGCTGGCACAGATACGCAGTATTTT.

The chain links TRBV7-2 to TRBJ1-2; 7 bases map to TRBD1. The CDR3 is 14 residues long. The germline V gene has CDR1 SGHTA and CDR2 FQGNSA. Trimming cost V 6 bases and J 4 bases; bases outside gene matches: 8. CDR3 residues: CASSDRVKGYGYTF. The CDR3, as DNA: TGTGCCAGCAGTGACAGGGTTAAGGGCTATGGCTACACCTTC.

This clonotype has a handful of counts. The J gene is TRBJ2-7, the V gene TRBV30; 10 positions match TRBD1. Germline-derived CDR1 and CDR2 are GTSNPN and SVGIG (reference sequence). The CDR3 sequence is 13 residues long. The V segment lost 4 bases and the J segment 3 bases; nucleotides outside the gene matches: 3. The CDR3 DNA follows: TGTGCCTGGATGGACAGGGGGGTCTACGAGCAGTACTTC. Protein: CAWMDRGVYEQYF.

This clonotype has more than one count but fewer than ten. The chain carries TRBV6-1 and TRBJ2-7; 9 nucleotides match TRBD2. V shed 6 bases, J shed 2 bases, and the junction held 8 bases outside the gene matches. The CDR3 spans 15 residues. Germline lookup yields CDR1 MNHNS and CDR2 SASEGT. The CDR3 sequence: CASSAFAGGTYEQYF. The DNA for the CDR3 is TGTGCCAGCAGCGCCTTTGCGGGAGGGACCTACGAGCAGTACTTC.

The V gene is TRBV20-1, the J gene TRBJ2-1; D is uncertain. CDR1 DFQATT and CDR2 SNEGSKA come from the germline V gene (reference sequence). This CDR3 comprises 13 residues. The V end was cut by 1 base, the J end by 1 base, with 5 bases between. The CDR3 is CSARGVSYNEQFF. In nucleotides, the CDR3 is TGCAGTGCTAGAGGTGTATCCTACAATGAGCAGTTCTTC.

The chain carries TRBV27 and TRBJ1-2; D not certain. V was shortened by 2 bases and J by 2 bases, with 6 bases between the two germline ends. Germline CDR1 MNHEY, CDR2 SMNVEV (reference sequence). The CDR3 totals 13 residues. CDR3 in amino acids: CASSLMRNYGYTF. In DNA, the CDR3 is TGTGCCAGCAGTTTAATGCGGAACTATGGCTACACCTTC.

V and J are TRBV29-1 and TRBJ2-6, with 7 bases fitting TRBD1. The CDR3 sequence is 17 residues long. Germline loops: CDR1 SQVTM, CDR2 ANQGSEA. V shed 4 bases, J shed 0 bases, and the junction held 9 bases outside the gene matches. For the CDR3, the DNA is TGCAGCGTTGTGGGACCGGGACAGAGCTCTGGGGCCAACGTCCTGACTTTC. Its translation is CSVVGPGQSSGANVLTF.

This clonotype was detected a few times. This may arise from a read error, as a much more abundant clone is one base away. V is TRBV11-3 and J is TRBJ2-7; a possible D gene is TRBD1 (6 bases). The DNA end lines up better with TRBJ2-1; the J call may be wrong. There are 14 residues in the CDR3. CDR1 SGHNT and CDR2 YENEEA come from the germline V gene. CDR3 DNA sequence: TGTGCCAGCAGCGACCGGGACACCCCATTCGAGCAGTTCTTC. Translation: CASSDRDTPFEQFF.

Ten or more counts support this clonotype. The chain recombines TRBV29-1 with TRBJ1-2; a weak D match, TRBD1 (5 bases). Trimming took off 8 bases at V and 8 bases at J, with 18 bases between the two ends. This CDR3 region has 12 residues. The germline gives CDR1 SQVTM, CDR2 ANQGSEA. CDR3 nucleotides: TGCAGCTCTCTCCACGGAGGGGCCGGCTACACCTTC. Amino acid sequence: CSSLHGGAGYTF.

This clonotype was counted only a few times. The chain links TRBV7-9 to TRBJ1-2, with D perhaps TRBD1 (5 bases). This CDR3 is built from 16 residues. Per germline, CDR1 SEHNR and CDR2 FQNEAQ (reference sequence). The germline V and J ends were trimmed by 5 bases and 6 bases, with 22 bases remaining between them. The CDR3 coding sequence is TGTGCCAGCAGCCCTCAGACCCACGATAGGGGAGATGGCTACACCTTC. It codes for CASSPQTHDRGDGYTF.

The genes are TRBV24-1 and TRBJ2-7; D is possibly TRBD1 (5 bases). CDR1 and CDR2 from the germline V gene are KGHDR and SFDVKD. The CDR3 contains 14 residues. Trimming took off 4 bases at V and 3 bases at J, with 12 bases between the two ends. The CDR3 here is CATSDPDQGYEQYF. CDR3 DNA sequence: TGTGCCACCAGTGACCCCGACCAGGGCTACGAGCAGTACTTC.

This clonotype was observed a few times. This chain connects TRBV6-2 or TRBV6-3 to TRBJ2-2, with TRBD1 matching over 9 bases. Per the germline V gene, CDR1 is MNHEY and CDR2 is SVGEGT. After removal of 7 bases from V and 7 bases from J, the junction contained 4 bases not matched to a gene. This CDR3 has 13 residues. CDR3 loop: CASNHRGRGELFF. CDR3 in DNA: TGTGCCAGCAACCACAGGGGGCGCGGGGAGCTGTTTTTT.

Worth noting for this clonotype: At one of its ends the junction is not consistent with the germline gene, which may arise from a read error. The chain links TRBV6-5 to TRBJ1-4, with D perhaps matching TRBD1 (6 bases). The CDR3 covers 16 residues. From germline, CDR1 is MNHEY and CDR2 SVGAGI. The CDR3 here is CASSFTGPATNEKPFF. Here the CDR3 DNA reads TGTGCCAGCAGTTTCACAGGGCCTGCAACTAATGAAAAACCGTTTTTT.

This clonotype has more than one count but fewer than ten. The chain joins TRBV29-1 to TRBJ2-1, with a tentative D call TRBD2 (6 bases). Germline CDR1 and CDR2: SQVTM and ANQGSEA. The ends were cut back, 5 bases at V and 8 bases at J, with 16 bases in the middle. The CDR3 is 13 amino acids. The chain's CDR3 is CSVIFGSGYEQFF. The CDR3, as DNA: TGCAGCGTTATCTTCGGGAGTGGCTATGAGCAGTTCTTC.